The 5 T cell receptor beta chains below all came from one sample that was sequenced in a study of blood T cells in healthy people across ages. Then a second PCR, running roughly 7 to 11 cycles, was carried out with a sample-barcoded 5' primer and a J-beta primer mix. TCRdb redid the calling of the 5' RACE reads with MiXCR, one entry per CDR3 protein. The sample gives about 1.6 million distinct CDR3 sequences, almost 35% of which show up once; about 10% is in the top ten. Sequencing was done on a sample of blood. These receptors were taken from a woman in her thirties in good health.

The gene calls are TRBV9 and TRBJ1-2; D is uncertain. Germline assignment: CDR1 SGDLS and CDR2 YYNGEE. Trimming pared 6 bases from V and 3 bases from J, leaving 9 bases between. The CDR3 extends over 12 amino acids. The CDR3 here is CASIGLDYGYTF. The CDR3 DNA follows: TGTGCCAGCATAGGGTTAGACTATGGCTACACCTTC.

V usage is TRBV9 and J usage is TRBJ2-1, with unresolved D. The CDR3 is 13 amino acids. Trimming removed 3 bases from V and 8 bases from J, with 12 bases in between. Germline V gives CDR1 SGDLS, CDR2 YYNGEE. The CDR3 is CASSAGLGYEQFF. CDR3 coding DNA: TGTGCCAGCAGCGCAGGTTTGGGTTATGAGCAGTTCTTC.

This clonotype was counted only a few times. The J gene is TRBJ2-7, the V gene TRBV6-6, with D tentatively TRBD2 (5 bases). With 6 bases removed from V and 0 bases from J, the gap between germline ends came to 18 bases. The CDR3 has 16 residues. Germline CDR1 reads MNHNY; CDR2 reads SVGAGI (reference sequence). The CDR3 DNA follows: TGTGCCAGCAGAGAGCGCAGGATGAGGGTCTCCTACGAGCAGTACTTC. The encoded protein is CASRERRMRVSYEQYF.

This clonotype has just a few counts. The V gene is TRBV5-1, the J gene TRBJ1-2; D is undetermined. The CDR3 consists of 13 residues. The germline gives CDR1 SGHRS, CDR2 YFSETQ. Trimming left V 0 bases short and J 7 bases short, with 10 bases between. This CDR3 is CASSLEAQSGYTF. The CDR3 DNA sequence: TGCGCCAGCAGCTTGGAGGCTCAAAGTGGCTACACCTTC.

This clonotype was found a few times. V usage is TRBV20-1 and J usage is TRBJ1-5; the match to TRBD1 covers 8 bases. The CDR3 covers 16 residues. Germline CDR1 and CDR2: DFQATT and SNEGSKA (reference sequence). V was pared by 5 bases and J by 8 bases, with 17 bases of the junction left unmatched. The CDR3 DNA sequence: TGCAGTGCTGAAGCGTCGGGACAGGCCTCGCAGGAGCCCCAGCATTTT. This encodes CSAEASGQASQEPQHF.